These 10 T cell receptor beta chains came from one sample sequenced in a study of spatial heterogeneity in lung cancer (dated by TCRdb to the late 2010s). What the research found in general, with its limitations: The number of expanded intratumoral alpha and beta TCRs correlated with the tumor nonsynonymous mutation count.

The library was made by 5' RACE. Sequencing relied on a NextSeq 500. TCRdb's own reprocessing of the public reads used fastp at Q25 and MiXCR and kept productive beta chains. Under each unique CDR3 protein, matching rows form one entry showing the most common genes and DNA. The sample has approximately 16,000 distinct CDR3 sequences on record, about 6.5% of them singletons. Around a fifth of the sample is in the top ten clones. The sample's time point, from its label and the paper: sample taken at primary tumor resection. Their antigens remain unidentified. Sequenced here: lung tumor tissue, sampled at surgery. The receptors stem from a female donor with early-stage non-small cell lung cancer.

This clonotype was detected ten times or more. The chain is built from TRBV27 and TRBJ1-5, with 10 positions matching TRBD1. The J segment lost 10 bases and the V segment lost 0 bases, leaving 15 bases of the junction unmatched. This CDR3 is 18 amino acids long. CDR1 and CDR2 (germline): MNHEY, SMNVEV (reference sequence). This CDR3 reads CASSLSKPRTGGTIPQHF. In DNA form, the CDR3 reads TGTGCCAGCAGTTTATCTAAACCCCGGACAGGGGGGACTATCCCCCAGCATTTT.

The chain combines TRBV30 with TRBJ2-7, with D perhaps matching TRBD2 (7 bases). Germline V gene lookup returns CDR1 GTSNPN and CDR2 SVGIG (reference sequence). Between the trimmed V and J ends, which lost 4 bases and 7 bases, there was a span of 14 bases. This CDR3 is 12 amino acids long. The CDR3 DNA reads TGTGCCTGGACGGGGGGCGCGGGTGAGCAGTACTTC. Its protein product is CAWTGGAGEQYF.

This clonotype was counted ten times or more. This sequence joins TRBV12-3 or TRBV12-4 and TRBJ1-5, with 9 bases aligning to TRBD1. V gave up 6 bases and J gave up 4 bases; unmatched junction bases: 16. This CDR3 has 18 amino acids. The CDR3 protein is CASSFRPIGTGRNQPQHF. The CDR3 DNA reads TGTGCCAGCAGCTTCAGGCCGATCGGGACAGGGCGAAATCAGCCCCAGCATTTT.

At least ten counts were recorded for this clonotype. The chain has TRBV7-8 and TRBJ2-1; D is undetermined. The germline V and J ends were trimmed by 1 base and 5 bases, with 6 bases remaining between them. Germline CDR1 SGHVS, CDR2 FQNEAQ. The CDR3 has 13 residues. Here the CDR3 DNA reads TGTGCCAGCAGCTTAGGAGTTCACAATGAGCAGTTCTTC. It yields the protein CASSLGVHNEQFF. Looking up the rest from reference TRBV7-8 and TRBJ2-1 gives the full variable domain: GAGVSQSPRYKVAKRGQDVALRCDPISGHVSLFWYQQALGQGPEFLTYFQNEAQLDKSGLPSDRFFAERPEGSVSTLKIQRTQQEDSAVYLCASSLGVHNEQFFGPGTRLTVL.

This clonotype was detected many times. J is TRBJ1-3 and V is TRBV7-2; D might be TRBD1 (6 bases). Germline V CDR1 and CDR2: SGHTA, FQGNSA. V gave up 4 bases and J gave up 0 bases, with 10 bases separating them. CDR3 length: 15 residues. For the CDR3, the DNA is TGTGCCAGCAGCTCTCGGACAGCCTCTGGAAACACCATATATTTT. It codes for CASSSRTASGNTIYF.

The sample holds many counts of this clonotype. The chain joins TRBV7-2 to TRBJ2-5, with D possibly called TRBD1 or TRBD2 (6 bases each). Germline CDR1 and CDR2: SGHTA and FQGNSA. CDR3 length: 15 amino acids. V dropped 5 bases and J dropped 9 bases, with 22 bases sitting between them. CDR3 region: CASSLRTAGGGAQYF. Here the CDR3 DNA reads TGTGCCAGCAGCCTACGGACTGCCGGGGGCGGGGCCCAGTACTTC.

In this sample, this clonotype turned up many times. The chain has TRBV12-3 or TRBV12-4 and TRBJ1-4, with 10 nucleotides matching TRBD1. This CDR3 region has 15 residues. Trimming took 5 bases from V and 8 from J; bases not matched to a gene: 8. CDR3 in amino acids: CASSTTGGLAEKLFF. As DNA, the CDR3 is TGTGCCAGCAGTACGACAGGGGGCTTAGCAGAAAAACTGTTTTTT.

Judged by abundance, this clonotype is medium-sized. CDR3 protein: CASSQEGSILSTDTQYF. As DNA, the CDR3 is TGTGCCAGCAGCCAAGAGGGCAGTATTTTAAGCACAGATACGCAGTATTTT. The chain is built from TRBV4-2 and TRBJ2-3; the D is unclear. CDR1 is LGHNA and CDR2 is YNFKEQ in the germline V gene. CDR3 size: 17 residues. V shed 0 bases and J shed 0 bases, with 13 bases lying between them.

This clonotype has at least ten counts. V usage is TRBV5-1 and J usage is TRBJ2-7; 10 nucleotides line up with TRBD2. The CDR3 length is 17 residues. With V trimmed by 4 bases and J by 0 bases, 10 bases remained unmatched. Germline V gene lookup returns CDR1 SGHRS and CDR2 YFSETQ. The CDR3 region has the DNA TGCGCCAGCAGCCTCACCGGGACTAGCGTCCGCTCCTACGAGCAGTACTTC. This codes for CASSLTGTSVRSYEQYF.

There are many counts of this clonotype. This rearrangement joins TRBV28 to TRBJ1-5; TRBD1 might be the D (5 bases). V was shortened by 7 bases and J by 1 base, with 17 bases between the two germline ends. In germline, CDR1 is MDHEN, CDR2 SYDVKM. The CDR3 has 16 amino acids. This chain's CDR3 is CASTTQGRPSNQPQHF. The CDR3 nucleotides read TGTGCCAGCACCACCCAGGGCAGACCCAGCAATCAGCCCCAGCATTTT.